A selection of T cell receptor beta chains follows, all from one sample in a study of blood T cell repertoires in COVID-19. Sequencing used immunoSEQ multiplex PCR; TCRdb keeps in-frame clones, though not all of them. The top ten hold 0.62% of the sample, which has 150,000 to 200,000 clones, around 87% seen once. The sample consisted of peripheral blood. These receptors came from a man aged 45-65 years with acute or convalescent COVID-19. The CDR3 runs from the conserved cysteine through the conserved F or W. Fields, in order: J gene, V gene, D gene, CDR3 protein. The D gene is left open where the match is weak.

>TRBJ2-7|TRBV7-8|TRBD1
CASSDRDSAYEQYF
>TRBJ1-6|TRBV28|NA
CASSRGGGVSYNSPLHF
>TRBJ1-5|TRBV2|NA
CASSGTGLNNQPQHF
>TRBJ1-1|TRBV6-5|NA
CASSYRGRATEAFF
>TRBJ1-5|TRBV19|TRBD1
CASSGTGGNQPQHF
>TRBJ1-2|TRBV6-6|NA
CASSYGQEPIYGYTF
>TRBJ1-1|TRBV6-4|TRBD1
CASSLDRGAEAFF
>TRBJ1-2|TRBV2|NA
CASPREERSYGYTF
>TRBJ2-5|TRBV11-2|NA
CASSTRRRTALETQYF
>TRBJ2-1|TRBV27|TRBD2
CASSLSAGVFNEQFF
>TRBJ2-6|TRBV5-1|NA
CASSLANSGANVLTF
>TRBJ2-1|TRBV4-1|NA
CASSDHQASYNEQFF
>TRBJ2-1|TRBV24-1|TRBD1
CATSERPGGYNEQFF
>TRBJ2-7|TRBV25-1|NA
CASTGQSSTHEQYF
>TRBJ2-1|TRBV3-1/TRBV3-2|TRBD2
CASSQQGGSPRGEQFF
>TRBJ2-1|TRBV5-1|TRBD1
CASLTGTGVHNEQFF
>TRBJ2-2|TRBV21-1|NA
CASSKSREANTGELFF
>TRBJ2-3|TRBV6-5|TRBD2
CASRASGGAGDTQYF
>TRBJ2-3|TRBV5-1|NA
CASSLGQEAADTQYF
>TRBJ1-2|TRBV12-3/TRBV12-4|TRBD1
CASTRGTGDGYTF
>TRBJ1-1|TRBV28|NA
CASRRYSYEAFF
>TRBJ1-2|TRBV10-3|NA
CAIPSPDRSYGYTF
>TRBJ2-3|TRBV7-9|TRBD2
CASSPAASGGRDTQYF
>TRBJ1-1|TRBV10-3|NA
CAIISGTEAFF